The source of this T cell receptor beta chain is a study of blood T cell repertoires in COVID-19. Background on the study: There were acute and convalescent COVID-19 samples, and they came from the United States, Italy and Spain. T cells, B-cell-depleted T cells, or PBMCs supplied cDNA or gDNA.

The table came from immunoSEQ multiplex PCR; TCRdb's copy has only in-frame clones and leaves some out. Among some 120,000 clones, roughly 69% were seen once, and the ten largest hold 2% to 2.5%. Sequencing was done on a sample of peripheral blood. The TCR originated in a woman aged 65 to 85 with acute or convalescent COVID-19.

CDR3: CAISPGDYGYTF. For the CDR3, the DNA is TGTGCCATCAGCCCGGGGGACTATGGCTACACCTTC. The gene calls are TRBV10-3 and TRBJ1-2, with D maybe TRBD1 (5 bases). Germline CDR1 and CDR2: ENHRY and SYGVKD. Trimming shortened V by 6 bases and J by 3 bases, and 8 bases separated the two germline ends. CDR3 size: 12 residues.